This T cell receptor (beta chain) was documented in a study of T cells in Graves' hyperthyroidism and ophthalmopathy. The overall study: Peripheral blood samples were taken at initial diagnosis, prior to any treatment. Study-level points and caveats: Most thyroid clonotypes with frequency above 0.001 were detected in blood.

Researchers took RNA transcripts and amplified the TCR beta CDR3 regions from them. HTBI primers were used for first-round RT-PCR of the TCR CDR3. One entry per CDR3 protein, called by TCRdb with MiXCR from the multiplex PCR reads. This table holds hundreds of thousands of distinct CDR3 sequences, about 16% found once. The germline V gene encodes CDR1 SGHRS and CDR2 YFSETQ. This CDR3 is built from 20 residues. V trimming: 1 base; J trimming: 4 bases; junction bases outside the gene matches: 18. Under 3 months was the duration of disease in ophthalmopathy patients, who also had a Clinical Activity Score of at least 3 and a NOSPECS grade of at least 4. Clinical symptoms, serum thyroxine and TRAb, thyroid ultrasound and orbital computed tomography together formed the diagnostic basis. Turning to this clonotype: Its antigen is not known.

The chain is built from TRBV5-1 and TRBJ2-7; the match to TRBD1 covers 12 bases. This clonotype was obtained from a woman younger than 35 with Graves' ophthalmopathy. Sequencing input: blood. In DNA, the CDR3 is TGCGCCAGCAGCTTGAGCCTGGGACAGGGGGCCCCTTATATGGATTACGAGCAGTACTTC. Residues: CASSLSLGQGAPYMDYEQYF. The whole variable domain, filled in from reference TRBV5-1 and TRBJ2-7, reads KAGVTQTPRYLIKTRGQQVTLSCSPISGHRSVSWYQQTPGQGLQFLFEYFSETQRNKGNFPGRFSGRQFSNSRSEMNVSTLELGDSALYLCASSLSLGQGAPYMDYEQYFGPGTRLTVT.